A selection of T cell receptor beta chains follows, all from one sample in a study of OX40 agonist ivuxolimab in advanced cancers. Profiled with immunoSEQ multiplex PCR; TCRdb holds only in-frame clones, not every one. Of under 70,000 clones listed, about 92% were seen once; the top ten hold 0.62%. The sequences come from CD4+ or CD8+ T cells sorted from blood, collected in a trial of the OX40 agonist ivuxolimab. These receptors were obtained from an adult with an advanced solid tumor such as melanoma, head and neck, liver or kidney cancer. Each CDR3 is given with its conserved first and last residue. D genes are given only for firm matches. Part of the rows lack a size; the others show once, few, many or a class for expanded clones.

>TRBD2|-|TRBV16|TRBJ2-3
TGTGCCAGCAGCCTCTACAAGGGACTAGCGGGAGTCCCAGATACGCAGTATTTT
CASSLYKGLAGVPDTQYF
>TRBD2|-|TRBV9|TRBJ2-1
TGTGCCAGCAGCGGGACTAGCGGATACAATGAGCAGTTCTTC
CASSGTSGYNEQFF
>TRBD2|-|TRBV7-6|TRBJ2-1
TGTGCCAGCAGCTACGGTTTCAGCGGGGGGCCGGTTAATGAGCAGTTCTTC
CASSYGFSGGPVNEQFF
>-|-|TRBV11-3|TRBJ2-5
TGTGCCAGCAGCTTAACCGATAGCGGCACCCAGTACTTC
CASSLTDSGTQYF
>TRBD1|once|TRBV5-4|TRBJ1-2
TGTGCCAGCAGCTCGGACAGGAATGGCTACACCTTC
CASSSDRNGYTF
>-|-|TRBV6-1|TRBJ1-2
TGTGCCAGCAGTTTATTTCGGGTTCCCCACGATGGCTACACCTTC
CASSLFRVPHDGYTF
>-|-|TRBV4-1|TRBJ1-2
TGCGCCAGCAGCCACAGGGATTTTTCTGGCTACACCTTC
CASSHRDFSGYTF
>-|-|TRBV6-1|TRBJ2-2
TGTGCCAGCAGTCCACCGTGGACCGGGGAGCTGTTTTTT
CASSPPWTGELFF
>-|-|TRBV5-1|TRBJ2-6
TGCGCCAGCAGCACCATCGCCGGGGCCAACGTCCTGACTTTC
CASSTIAGANVLTF
>TRBD2|-|TRBV7-2|TRBJ2-5
TGTGCCAGCAGCTTAGTCTCGACTAGCGGCCAAGAGACCCAGTACTTC
CASSLVSTSGQETQYF
>TRBD1|-|TRBV5-1|TRBJ1-2
TGCGCCAGCAGCTTGGCCTGGGACAGGGGTGACTATGGCTACACCTTC
CASSLAWDRGDYGYTF
>-|-|TRBV5-1|TRBJ2-5
TGCGCCAGCAGCTTGGCGGGAGAGACCCAGTACTTC
CASSLAGETQYF
>TRBD1|-|TRBV6-6|TRBJ1-3
TGTGCCAGCAGTTGGACAGGGGCAAGCTCTGGAAACACCATATATTTT
CASSWTGASSGNTIYF
>-|-|TRBV5-1|TRBJ2-3
TGCGCCAGCAGCTTGGCACAGGGAACAGATACGCAGTATTTT
CASSLAQGTDTQYF
>TRBD2|-|TRBV6-6|TRBJ2-1
TGTGCCAGCAGTTACTCGTGGGCTAGCGGGGAGGCAGAGCAGTTCTTC
CASSYSWASGEAEQFF
>TRBD2|-|TRBV5-8|TRBJ2-3
TGTGCCAGCAGCTTGGGCGGGGGGGCAAGGGATACGCAGTATTTT
CASSLGGGARDTQYF
>TRBD1|-|TRBV5-1|TRBJ2-1
TGCGCCAGCAGCGTGGGACAGGGTGTCAATGAGCAGTTCTTC
CASSVGQGVNEQFF
>TRBD1|-|TRBV12-5|TRBJ2-1
TGTGCTAGTGGCCCTCCTGGACAGGGGGAATACAATGAGCAGTTCTTC
CASGPPGQGEYNEQFF
>-|-|TRBV6-1|TRBJ1-2
TGTGCCAGCAGTGAAATCGGGTCGTCCGCTAACTATGGCTACACCTTC
CASSEIGSSANYGYTF
>TRBD1|-|TRBV14|TRBJ2-7
TGTGCCAGCAGCCCCCGGGACAGGGTCTACGAGCAGTACTTC
CASSPRDRVYEQYF
>-|-|TRBV7-2|TRBJ1-6
TGTGCCAGCAGCCCATTCCCTAATTCACCCCTCCACTTT
CASSPFPNSPLHF
>-|-|TRBV11-1|TRBJ2-5
TGTGCCAGCAGCTTAGGTCTGCAGACCCAGTACTTC
CASSLGLQTQYF
>-|-|TRBV2|TRBJ1-5
TGTGCCAGCAGATCCGACAGGACTCAGCCCCAGCATTTT
CASRSDRTQPQHF
>-|-|TRBV7-9|TRBJ2-1
TGTGCCAGCAGCTTAGACGGGCCCTCCTACAATGAGCAGTTCTTC
CASSLDGPSYNEQFF
>-|-|TRBV7-2|TRBJ2-7
TGTGCCAGCAGTACCGGGACTTCTCTGTGGCAAGACTACGAGCAGTACTTC
CASSTGTSLWQDYEQYF
>-|-|TRBV6-6|TRBJ2-7
TGTGCCAGCAGTTACTCTGGGGGGACAGCATCCTACGAGCAGTACTTC
CASSYSGGTASYEQYF
>TRBD1|-|TRBV5-1|TRBJ1-2
TGCGCCAGCAGTGGGACAGGGCTGACCACCGGCTACACCTTC
CASSGTGLTTGYTF
>TRBD1|few|TRBV11-1|TRBJ2-5
TGTGCCAGCAGCTCGAGACAGGGAGAGGCGACCCAGTACTTC
CASSSRQGEATQYF
>TRBD1|few|TRBV11-3|TRBJ2-7
TGTGCCAGCAGCATACTGACAGGGGCGGTCTACGAGCAGTACTTC
CASSILTGAVYEQYF
>-|-|TRBV11-2|TRBJ2-7
TGTGCCAGCAGCTTATTTCGCTACGAGCAGTACTTC
CASSLFRYEQYF
>-|few|TRBV2|TRBJ1-3
TGTGCCAGCACAAGAGGACGGATGCAGAGCTCTGGAAACACCATATATTTT
CASTRGRMQSSGNTIYF
>-|few|TRBV7-9|TRBJ2-7
TGTGCCAGCAGCACCAACTACGAGCAGTACTTC
CASSTNYEQYF
>-|once|TRBV9|TRBJ1-2
TGTGCCAGCAGCGCGACGGCGGACTTCGGAGGCTACACCTTC
CASSATADFGGYTF
>-|-|TRBV5-4|TRBJ2-1
TGTGCCAGCAGCCCCCCCACTAGCGCCGACAGGCGGGATGAGCAGTTCTTC
CASSPPTSADRRDEQFF
>TRBD1|-|TRBV5-1|TRBJ1-6
TGCGCCAGCAGCCTGGGACAGCCGAATTCACCCCTCCACTTT
CASSLGQPNSPLHF
>TRBD1|-|TRBV5-6|TRBJ1-2
TGTGCCAGCAGCTTGGGGGGACAGGGTAACGTCGGTTATGGCTACACCTTC
CASSLGGQGNVGYGYTF
>-|-|TRBV5-1|TRBJ1-4
TGCGCCAGCAGCTTCCAGGGGCAGGATGAAAAACTGTTTTTT
CASSFQGQDEKLFF
>-|-|TRBV28|TRBJ1-2
TGTGCCAGCAGCTCGTCCCGGGACTATGGCTACACCTTC
CASSSSRDYGYTF
>-|-|TRBV6-5|TRBJ1-1
TGTGCGACGAAGGAAAGGGGGGTCGTCGCTGAAGCTTTCTTT
CATKERGVVAEAFF
>-|-|TRBV5-4|TRBJ2-1
TGTGCCAGCAGCTTGGCCCTTCGGGCTGAGCAGTTCTTC
CASSLALRAEQFF
>TRBD2|-|TRBV19|TRBJ2-1
TGTGCCAGTAGTCCCCGGACGGGGGGAGTGAATGAGCAGTTCTTC
CASSPRTGGVNEQFF
>-|-|TRBV9|TRBJ1-2
TGTGCCAGCAGCGTAGTGGGGAACGATGGCTACACCTTC
CASSVVGNDGYTF
>-|-|TRBV9|TRBJ2-2
TGTGCCAGCAGCGTAGCCGATAGAGGGTACGTGGAGCTGTTTTTT
CASSVADRGYVELFF
>-|-|TRBV5-1|TRBJ2-5
TGCGCCAGCAGCTCCCAAGAGACCCAGTACTTC
CASSSQETQYF
>-|-|TRBV6-1|TRBJ1-5
TGTGCCAGCAGTGGTCCGGACAGAGCCATTGGGTCCCAGCATTTT
CASSGPDRAIGSQHF
>TRBD2|-|TRBV5-4|TRBJ2-7
TGTGCCAGCAGCTTTGAAGGGCTAGCGGGCTACGAGCAGTACTTC
CASSFEGLAGYEQYF
>-|-|TRBV19|TRBJ1-4
TGTGCCAGTAGTATACGGGATCAAGCTAATGAAAAACTGTTTTTT
CASSIRDQANEKLFF
>TRBD1|-|TRBV7-2|TRBJ2-3
TGTGCCAGCAGCTTAGTGAACAGGGGTGATACGCAGTATTTT
CASSLVNRGDTQYF